The 6 T cell receptor beta chains presented below share a single source sample, sequenced in a study of blood T cells in healthy people across ages. For the second PCR, which ran for about 6 to 12 cycles, a sample-barcoded 5' primer and a J-beta primer mix were used. Each CDR3 protein is one row after TCRdb ran MiXCR on the 5' RACE reads. The sample has 850,000 to 1,000,000 distinct CDR3 sequences, around 54% seen once. The sequenced material came from blood. The source of these receptors is a woman in her sixties in good health.

This clonotype was counted ten times or more. This chain connects TRBV15 to TRBJ2-7; possible D gene TRBD2, 5 bases. CDR1 and CDR2 from the germline V gene are LNHNV and YYDKDF (reference sequence). The CDR3 has 13 residues. V was shortened by 0 bases and J by 4 bases, with 7 bases between the two germline ends. CDR3 region: CATSRDSGYEQYF. The CDR3 coding sequence is TGTGCCACCAGCAGAGATTCGGGGTACGAGCAGTACTTC.

The CDR3, as DNA: TGTGCCAGCAGCCAAGCACCGACAGGCGGTTCTTATGGGGCCAACGTCCTGACTTTC. Translation: CASSQAPTGGSYGANVLTF. The rearrangement joins TRBV3-1 to TRBJ2-6, with D perhaps matching TRBD1 (6 bases). Trimming removed 1 base from V and 3 bases from J, with 19 bases in between. The CDR3 contains 19 residues. CDR1 and CDR2 (germline): LGHDT, YNNKEL (reference sequence).

The table lists this clonotype with a count of one. The V and J genes are TRBV2 and TRBJ2-1; 14 bases match TRBD2. The CDR3 has 16 amino acids. V was pared by 6 bases and J by 9 bases, with 10 bases of the junction left unmatched. Germline-derived CDR1 and CDR2 are SNHLY and FYNNEI. CDR3 region: CASREGPGLAGVEQFF. CDR3 coding DNA: TGTGCCAGCAGGGAGGGACCGGGACTAGCGGGAGTTGAGCAGTTCTTC. The full variable domain, completed using reference TRBV2 and TRBJ2-1, is EPEVTQTPSHQVTQMGQEVILRCVPISNHLYFYWYRQILGQKVEFLVSFYNNEISEKSEIFDDQFSVERPDGSNFTLKIRSTKLEDSAMYFCASREGPGLAGVEQFFGPGTRLTVL.

The chain employs TRBV5-1 and TRBJ2-5; D gene uncertain. The CDR3 extends over 11 amino acids. V gave up 7 bases and J gave up 7 bases, with 11 bases separating them. Germline V lookup: CDR1 SGHRS, CDR2 YFSETQ. CDR3 sequence (DNA): TGCGCCAGCCATAAGATGGGGACCCAGTACTTC. It translates to CASHKMGTQYF.

The V gene is TRBV27, the J gene TRBJ1-6, with 10 positions matching TRBD1. The trim removed 6 bases at V and 14 bases at J, leaving 10 bases unmatched. The CDR3 sequence is 14 residues long. Looked up from germline, CDR1 is MNHEY and CDR2 is SMNVEV (reference sequence). CDR3 residues: CASSNDRGPLALHF. CDR3 DNA: TGTGCCAGCAGCAACGACAGGGGGCCTCTGGCCCTCCACTTT.

The rearrangement uses TRBV27 and TRBJ2-1; 7 nucleotides match TRBD2. Germline V CDR1 and CDR2: MNHEY, SMNVEV (reference sequence). This CDR3 region has 14 residues. The V and J ends lost 5 bases and 6 bases, in that order; junction bases with no gene match: 7. The CDR3 DNA reads TGTGCCAGCAGTGTTGCGGGAGTGGTCAATGAGCAGTTCTTC. Translated: CASSVAGVVNEQFF.